This T cell receptor (beta chain) came from a study of regulatory T cells in long-lasting Graves disease. Study results and caveats: Patients with persistent disease shared 2,700 or so public clonotypes, outpacing the approximately 970 shared by new patients. Persistent disease was associated with favored TRBV28 usage and with favored use of TRBJ1-2 and TRBJ2-5.

Per the germline V gene, CDR1 is WSHSY and CDR2 is SAAADI. The CDR3 spans 16 residues. Trimming took off 3 bases at V and 3 bases at J, with 15 bases between the two ends. Arm-PCR with iRepertoire HTBI primers amplified the CDR3 regions for these TCR beta libraries. TCRdb called the multiplex PCR reads again in MiXCR, with one record for every CDR3 protein. The sample lists 500,000 or so distinct CDR3 sequences; approximately 14% were seen once. The time point here: newly diagnosed GD, antithyroid drugs for less than 3 months. PBMC-extracted RNA yielded the TCR library. The patients included were those that came from an endocrinology department in Xi'an, China. Concerning this clonotype: Antigen unknown.

The sample was also linked to a second study, of T cells in Graves' hyperthyroidism and ophthalmopathy.

The TCR sequence derives from a woman in her forties or fifties with Graves disease. The chain employs TRBV10-2 and TRBJ1-5; possibly TRBD1 for D (5 bases). Sequencing used peripheral blood mononuclear cells (PBMCs), obtained at new diagnosis, from a patient treated with antithyroid drugs. The CDR3 spells CASSDQETGFNQPQHF. The CDR3 nucleotides read TGCGCCAGCAGTGACCAGGAAACAGGTTTCAATCAGCCCCAGCATTTT.